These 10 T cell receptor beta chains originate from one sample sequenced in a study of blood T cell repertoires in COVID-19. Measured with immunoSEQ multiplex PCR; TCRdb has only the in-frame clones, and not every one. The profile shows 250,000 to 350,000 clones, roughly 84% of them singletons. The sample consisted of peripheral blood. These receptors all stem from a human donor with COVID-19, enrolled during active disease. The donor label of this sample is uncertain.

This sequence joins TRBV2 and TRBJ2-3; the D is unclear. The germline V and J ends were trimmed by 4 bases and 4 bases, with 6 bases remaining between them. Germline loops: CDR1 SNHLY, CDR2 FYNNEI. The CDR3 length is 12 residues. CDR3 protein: CASSAQADTQYF. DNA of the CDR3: TGTGCCAGCAGTGCTCAGGCAGATACGCAGTATTTT.

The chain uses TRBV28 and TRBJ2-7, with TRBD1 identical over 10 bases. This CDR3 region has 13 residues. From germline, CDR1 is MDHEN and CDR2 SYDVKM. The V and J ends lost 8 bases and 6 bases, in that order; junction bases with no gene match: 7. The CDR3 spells CASGTGAGSEQYF. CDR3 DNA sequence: TGTGCCAGCGGGACAGGGGCTGGCAGCGAGCAGTACTTC. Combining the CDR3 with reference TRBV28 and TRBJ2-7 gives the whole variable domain DVKVTQSSRYLVKRTGEKVFLECVQDMDHENMFWYRQDPGLGLRLIYFSYDVKMKEKGDIPEGYSVSREKKERFSLILESASTNQTSMYLCASGTGAGSEQYFGPGTRLTVT.

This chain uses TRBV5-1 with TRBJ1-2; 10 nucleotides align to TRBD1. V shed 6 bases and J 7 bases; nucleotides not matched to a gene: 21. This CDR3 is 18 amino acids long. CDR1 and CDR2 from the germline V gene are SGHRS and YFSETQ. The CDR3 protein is CASTLNRDRGRGGIGYTF. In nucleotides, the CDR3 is TGCGCCAGCACCCTAAACCGGGACAGGGGTCGAGGTGGCATTGGCTACACCTTC.

The CDR3 here is CASSLIFPDEQYF. The CDR3 DNA follows: TGTGCCAGCAGCTTAATATTTCCCGACGAGCAGTACTTC. The chain links TRBV7-2 to TRBJ2-7; D gene unclear. From germline, CDR1 is SGHTA and CDR2 FQGNSA. V shed 2 bases and J shed 5 bases, with 10 bases lying between them. The CDR3 runs 13 residues.

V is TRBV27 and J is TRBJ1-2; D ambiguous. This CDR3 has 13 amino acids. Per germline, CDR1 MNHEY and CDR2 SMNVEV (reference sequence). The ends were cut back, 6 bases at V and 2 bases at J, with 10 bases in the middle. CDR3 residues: CASRSWENYGYTF. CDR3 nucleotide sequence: TGTGCCAGCAGATCGTGGGAGAACTATGGCTACACCTTC.

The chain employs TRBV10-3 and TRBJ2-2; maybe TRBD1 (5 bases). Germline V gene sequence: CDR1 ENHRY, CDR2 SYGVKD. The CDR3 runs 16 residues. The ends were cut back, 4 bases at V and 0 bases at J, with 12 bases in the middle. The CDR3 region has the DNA TGTGCCATCAGTGCAGACAGTCTCGCGAACACCGGGGAGCTGTTTTTT. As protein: CAISADSLANTGELFF.

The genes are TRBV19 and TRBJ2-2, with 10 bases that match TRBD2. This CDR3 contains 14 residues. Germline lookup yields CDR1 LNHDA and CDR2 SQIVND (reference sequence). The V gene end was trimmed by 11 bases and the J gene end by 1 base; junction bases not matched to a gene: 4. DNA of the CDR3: TGTGCCGGAAGACTAGCGGGGAACACCGGGGAGCTGTTTTTT. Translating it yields CAGRLAGNTGELFF. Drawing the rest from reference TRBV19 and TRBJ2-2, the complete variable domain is DGGITQSPKYLFRKEGQNVTLSCEQNLNHDAMYWYRQDPGQGLRLIYYSQIVNDFQKGDIAEGYSVSREKKESFPLTVTSAQKNPTAFYLCAGRLAGNTGELFFGEGSRLTVL.

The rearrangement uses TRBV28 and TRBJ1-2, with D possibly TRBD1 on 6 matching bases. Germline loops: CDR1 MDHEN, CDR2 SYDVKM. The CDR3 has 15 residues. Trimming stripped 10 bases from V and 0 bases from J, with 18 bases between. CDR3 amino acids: CAILQSQGANYGYTF. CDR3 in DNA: TGTGCCATCCTACAATCACAGGGAGCTAACTATGGCTACACCTTC.

The DNA for the CDR3 is TGTGCCAGCAGTTTAGGGCAGGTTAGGTACGAGCAGTACTTC. Translated, it gives CASSLGQVRYEQYF. The rearrangement uses TRBV28 and TRBJ2-7; no clear D gene. The CDR3 has 14 residues. In germline, CDR1 is MDHEN, CDR2 SYDVKM. The V gene lost 2 bases and the J gene lost 4 bases, with 12 bases spanning the gap. The variable domain in full, completed from reference TRBV28 and TRBJ2-7, reads DVKVTQSSRYLVKRTGEKVFLECVQDMDHENMFWYRQDPGLGLRLIYFSYDVKMKEKGDIPEGYSVSREKKERFSLILESASTNQTSMYLCASSLGQVRYEQYFGPGTRLTVT.

The CDR3 DNA reads TGTGCCAGCAGTGAAGCCAGGGGGCGGTCTGAAGCTTTCTTT. It encodes CASSEARGRSEAFF. The rearrangement uses TRBV2 and TRBJ1-1; 8 bases match TRBD1. This CDR3 has 14 amino acids. The junction had 3 bases not matched to a gene; V was cut back by 0 bases and J by 6 bases. Per germline, CDR1 SNHLY and CDR2 FYNNEI.